This is a list of T cell receptor beta chains from one sample in a study of cytomegalovirus exposure and HLA in healthy donors. Clones were read by immunoSEQ multiplex PCR, and TCRdb kept only the in-frame ones, dropping some. Of some 180,000 clones in the sample, around 75% were seen once. Sequencing was performed on PBMCs. The source of these receptors is a female donor in good health and CMV-seronegative. Each CDR3 is given with its conserved first and last residue. Each record gives: V gene, CDR3 protein.

v_gene: TRBV9
CDR3aa: CASSVEAGDTDTQYF

v_gene: TRBV5-1
CDR3aa: CASSISGQGVSETQYF

v_gene: TRBV6-1
CDR3aa: CASRRTSDYYEQYF

v_gene: TRBV4-1
CDR3aa: CASSAGGGQGRAKNIQYF

v_gene: TRBV19
CDR3aa: CASSRVTEAFF

v_gene: TRBV28
CDR3aa: CASSTLGQGGKAYEQYF

v_gene: TRBV13
CDR3aa: CASSLGRGRRDSGYTF

v_gene: TRBV7-6
CDR3aa: CASSLSRVSRGSTDTQYF

v_gene: TRBV16
CDR3aa: CASSRPTGGYTEAFF

v_gene: TRBV19
CDR3aa: CASSILGQLNEKLFF

v_gene: TRBV11-3
CDR3aa: CASSLDRWGTGSYEQYF

v_gene: TRBV19
CDR3aa: CASSTEFWTEAFF

v_gene: TRBV5-8
CDR3aa: CASTRGLALHEQFF

v_gene: TRBV5-1
CDR3aa: CASSLGQGTGHEQYF

v_gene: TRBV27
CDR3aa: CASSPTGGYAYEQYF

v_gene: TRBV2
CDR3aa: CASKSGQNNEQFF

v_gene: TRBV5-4
CDR3aa: CASSQGQGLREQYF

v_gene: TRBV11-1
CDR3aa: CASSSLSGKGANEQFF

v_gene: TRBV7-9
CDR3aa: CASSSGGGAAIETQYF

v_gene: TRBV5-1
CDR3aa: CASSFGLAGGPVTDTQYF

v_gene: TRBV7-2
CDR3aa: CASSPPSGRTTGELFF

v_gene: TRBV5-1
CDR3aa: CASSLAGTGKFFEQYF

v_gene: TRBV9
CDR3aa: CASSVGSGGTYEQYF

v_gene: TRBV20-1
CDR3aa: CSASPEETQYF

v_gene: TRBV9
CDR3aa: CASSVASGGSDTQYF

v_gene: TRBV2
CDR3aa: CASSNRGYEQYF

v_gene: TRBV27
CDR3aa: CASSPLAGGPGKTQYF

v_gene: TRBV5-1
CDR3aa: CASSFQGYNEQFF

v_gene: TRBV27
CDR3aa: CASSSNPGTANTGELFF

v_gene: TRBV7-9
CDR3aa: CASSPTSGIYNEQFF

v_gene: TRBV7-6
CDR3aa: CASSDNRQTSTDTQYF

v_gene: TRBV2
CDR3aa: CASSEAPRAEAFF

v_gene: TRBV9
CDR3aa: CASSVRMTGTEQFF

v_gene: TRBV6-1
CDR3aa: CASRGQGSNYGYTF

v_gene: TRBV11-3
CDR3aa: CASSSRQNTEAFF

v_gene: TRBV13
CDR3aa: CASSPSGVSGANVLTF

v_gene: TRBV19
CDR3aa: CASGGQGRVNEQFF

v_gene: TRBV23-1
CDR3aa: CASSQCGGTYEQYF

v_gene: TRBV6-1
CDR3aa: CASRTGQGYGYTF

v_gene: TRBV9
CDR3aa: CASNKQGAGETQYF

v_gene: TRBV18
CDR3aa: CASSPAPYSNQPQHF

v_gene: TRBV2
CDR3aa: CASSDSSGSWNQYF

v_gene: TRBV6-1
CDR3aa: CASSEDRGPGYGYAF

v_gene: TRBV28
CDR3aa: CASSRDRGPRYGYTF

v_gene: TRBV15
CDR3aa: CATSTYHQGTYNEQFF

v_gene: TRBV13
CDR3aa: CASSLRTGAGETQYF

v_gene: TRBV10-3
CDR3aa: CAISVYKKDGDPNYGYTF

v_gene: TRBV10-3
CDR3aa: CAISSGGEGHNEQFF

v_gene: TRBV11-2
CDR3aa: CASSWTIEQFF

v_gene: TRBV30
CDR3aa: CAWSFPRGAGGYNEQFF

v_gene: TRBV4-3
CDR3aa: CASSQTRDSTEQYF

v_gene: TRBV7-2
CDR3aa: CASSSLTGADTQYF

v_gene: TRBV15
CDR3aa: CATSITGGEYNEQFF

v_gene: TRBV7-2
CDR3aa: CASSPSGGAWDEQFF

v_gene: TRBV28
CDR3aa: CASSFMYRGQPQHF

v_gene: TRBV5-1
CDR3aa: CASRPTGGSAGELFF

v_gene: TRBV5-1
CDR3aa: CASSSLGGLAGERGGTQYF

v_gene: TRBV6-5
CDR3aa: CASSFRQNFPYEQYF

v_gene: TRBV7-7
CDR3aa: CASSLEAGDTYEQYF